This entry features one TCR beta chain sequence. The antigen is not known. Germline-derived CDR1 and CDR2 are SGHRS and YFSETQ. Deletions cut 0 bases from V and 4 bases from J, with 7 bases between. The CDR3 contains 14 residues. The data are from a study of siplizumab effects on memory and regulatory T cells. This table comes from immunoSEQ multiplex PCR, and its TCRdb copy is limited to in-frame clones, with some not included. The sample includes about 120,000 clones, about 94% of them seen just once. Study-wide results and limits: Solely a minor proportion of alloreactive clones could be assigned to unstimulated subsets. No naive or memory phenotype could be assigned to roughly 75-97% of proliferating clones. The naive T cell population seemed more diverse than memory cells and seemed a major contributor to the alloresponse.

This TCR was recovered from a human donor in good health. The rearrangement joins TRBV5-1 to TRBJ2-2; D perhaps matches TRBD2 (5 bases). The source material was non-Treg CD4+ T cells sorted from blood. CDR3 in DNA: TGCGCCAGCAGCTTGGGGGCGGGCACCGGGGAGCTGTTTTTT. Translation: CASSLGAGTGELFF.